Below are 31 T cell receptor beta chains sequenced from a single sample in a study of cytotoxic CD8 clonotypes in ibrutinib-treated CLL. The table came from immunoSEQ multiplex PCR; TCRdb's copy has only in-frame clones and leaves some out. The table records some 76,000 clones, around 78% of them present only once. This sample comprised PBMCs, obtained after 24 months of ibrutinib treatment. Receptors originate from a human donor with chronic lymphocytic leukemia.

This clone was recorded once. The chain carries TRBV30 and TRBJ2-3; 10 bases map to TRBD1. CDR1 GTSNPN and CDR2 SVGIG come from the germline V gene (reference sequence). V shed 7 bases, J shed 5 bases, and the junction held 9 bases outside the gene matches. CDR3 length equals 14 residues. In DNA form, the CDR3 reads TGTGCCTCCCTCGACAGGGGGCTAGGAGATACGCAGTATTTT. It specifies CASLDRGLGDTQYF.

The chain joins TRBV6-6 to TRBJ2-2; D uncertain. The V and J ends lost 7 bases and 4 bases respectively, with 7 bases between them. Germline V gives CDR1 MNHNY, CDR2 SVGAGI (reference sequence). The CDR3 is 12 residues long. The CDR3 bases are TGTGCCAGCAAGTGGGGCACCGGGGAGCTGTTTTTT. This sequence encodes CASKWGTGELFF.

The chain has TRBV11-2 and TRBJ2-5; D uncertain. The CDR3 has 14 amino acids. The germline V gene encodes CDR1 SGHAT and CDR2 FQNNGV. V lost 1 base and J 4 bases, leaving 10 bases between the germline ends. The CDR3 spells CASSLGAYPETQYF. The CDR3 bases are TGTGCCAGCAGCTTAGGGGCCTACCCAGAGACCCAGTACTTC.

The rearrangement uses TRBV5-4 and TRBJ2-5, with a possible D match to TRBD2 (6 bases). Trimming pared 4 bases from V and 7 bases from J, leaving 14 bases between. Germline assignment: CDR1 SGHNT and CDR2 YYREEE (reference sequence). This CDR3 spans 13 amino acids. The CDR3: CASSNRGSGTQYF. CDR3 sequence (DNA): TGTGCCAGCAGCAACCGCGGTAGCGGGACCCAGTACTTC.

This chain uses TRBV19 with TRBJ2-1, with 10 nucleotides matching TRBD2. Germline V CDR1 and CDR2: LNHDA, SQIVND (reference sequence). V shed 3 bases, J shed 8 bases, and the junction held 10 bases outside the gene matches. This CDR3 comprises 16 residues. The CDR3 here is CASSIAPASGRDEQFF. The CDR3, as DNA: TGTGCCAGTAGTATTGCCCCGGCTAGCGGGAGAGATGAGCAGTTCTTC.

This clone was seen just once. The rearrangement uses TRBV19 and TRBJ2-1; D gene unclear. V was clipped by 3 bases and J by 6 bases, with 9 bases between them. The germline gives CDR1 LNHDA, CDR2 SQIVND (reference sequence). CDR3 length equals 13 residues. Here the CDR3 DNA reads TGTGCCAGTAGTATGGGCAACTTCAATGAGCAGTTCTTC. Protein product: CASSMGNFNEQFF.

The V and J genes are TRBV19 and TRBJ2-7, with 8 bases that match TRBD1. After removal of 4 bases from V and 3 bases from J, the junction contained 2 bases not matched to a gene. CDR3 size: 13 residues. In germline, CDR1 is LNHDA, CDR2 SQIVND (reference sequence). Here the CDR3 DNA reads TGTGCCAGTAGTAATACAGGGGGCTACGAGCAGTACTTC. Protein: CASSNTGGYEQYF. Supplemented by reference TRBV19 and TRBJ2-7, the full variable domain reads DGGITQSPKYLFRKEGQNVTLSCEQNLNHDAMYWYRQDPGQGLRLIYYSQIVNDFQKGDIAEGYSVSREKKESFPLTVTSAQKNPTAFYLCASSNTGGYEQYFGPGTRLTVT.

This clone turned up a few times. The chain recombines TRBV5-1 with TRBJ2-5, with 9 positions matching TRBD2. CDR3 length: 15 residues. V shed 2 bases and J 4 bases; nucleotides not matched to a gene: 6. Germline V gives CDR1 SGHRS, CDR2 YFSETQ. The CDR3: CASSFQGREGETQYF. The DNA of the CDR3 is TGCGCCAGCAGCTTCCAGGGGCGGGAGGGAGAGACCCAGTACTTC.

The V gene is TRBV13, the J gene TRBJ1-4; unclear D gene. V lost 6 bases and J lost 0, with 11 bases in between. This CDR3 spans 15 amino acids. Germline-derived CDR1 and CDR2 are PRHDT and FYEKMQ (reference sequence). CDR3 region: CASRSYSATNEKLFF. For the CDR3, the DNA is TGTGCCAGCAGGTCCTATTCCGCAACTAATGAAAAACTGTTTTTT. The full variable domain, rest sourced from reference TRBV13 and TRBJ1-4, is AAGVIQSPRHLIKEKRETATLKCYPIPRHDTVYWYQQGPGQDPQFLISFYEKMQSDKGSIPDRFSAQQFSDYHSELNMSSLELGDSALYFCASRSYSATNEKLFFGSGTQLSVL.

This chain connects TRBV28 to TRBJ1-1; D gene ambiguous. The CDR3 extends over 14 amino acids. From germline, CDR1 is MDHEN and CDR2 SYDVKM. V shed 5 bases and J shed 5 bases, with 15 bases lying between them. The CDR3 DNA reads as TGTGCCAGCAGTCAAGGTCTGAGAGTGACTGAAGCTTTCTTT. This codes for CASSQGLRVTEAFF.

The chain combines TRBV30 with TRBJ1-3, with TRBD1 as a possible D gene (5 bases). With 0 bases removed from V and 4 bases from J, the gap between germline ends came to 10 bases. This CDR3 has 14 residues. Germline V gene data show CDR1 as GTSNPN and CDR2 as SVGIG (reference sequence). Written as DNA, the CDR3 is TGTGCCTGGAGTGTAGAGCGACAGGGAAACACCATATATTTT. This sequence encodes CAWSVERQGNTIYF. Complete variable domain (other parts from reference TRBV30 and TRBJ1-3): SQTIHQWPATLVQPVGSPLSLECTVEGTSNPNLYWYRQAAGRGLQLLFYSVGIGQISSEVPQNLSASRPQDRQFILSSKKLLLSDSGFYLCAWSVERQGNTIYFGEGSWLTVV.

This chain joins TRBV7-9 and TRBJ1-2; TRBD1 agrees at 9 bases. The CDR3 length is 18 residues. CDR1 and CDR2 (germline): SEHNR, FQNEAQ (reference sequence). The trim removed 1 base at V and 2 bases at J, leaving 11 bases unmatched. This CDR3 reads CASSLVLGTGGLNYGYTF. In nucleotides, the CDR3 is TGTGCCAGCAGCTTAGTTCTAGGTACAGGGGGCCTCAACTATGGCTACACCTTC.

DNA of the CDR3: TGTGCCATCAGTGGGGACAGGGGGACGGAGACCCAGTACTTC. It is translated as CAISGDRGTETQYF. This chain connects TRBV10-3 to TRBJ2-5; 11 positions agree with TRBD1. CDR1 and CDR2 from the germline V gene are ENHRY and SYGVKD. The CDR3 is 14 residues long. After removal of 4 bases from V and 5 bases from J, the junction contained 3 bases not matched to a gene.

The chain has TRBV9 and TRBJ2-5; possibly TRBD2 for D (5 bases). Germline V lookup: CDR1 SGDLS, CDR2 YYNGEE. This CDR3 spans 15 amino acids. Trimming removed 1 base from V and 7 bases from J, with 17 bases in between. CDR3 sequence (DNA): TGTGCCAGCAGCGTATCACCTACCGGGGTTAGGACCCAGTACTTC. This translates into CASSVSPTGVRTQYF.

CDR3 sequence: CASSQGVGTQYF. The CDR3 DNA follows: TGCGCCAGCAGCCAAGGGGTCGGTACGCAGTATTTT. The chain links TRBV4-3 to TRBJ2-3; no reliable D call. Germline CDR1 reads LGHNA; CDR2 reads YSLEER. The CDR3 extends over 12 amino acids. V was shortened by 1 base and J by 8 bases, with 7 bases between the two germline ends.

This clone came up once. This sequence joins TRBV7-9 and TRBJ2-1; D is undetermined. This CDR3 has 13 residues. Looked up from germline, CDR1 is SEHNR and CDR2 is FQNEAQ (reference sequence). V dropped 6 bases and J dropped 7 bases, with 13 bases sitting between them. The CDR3 loop reads CASRVNLGNEQFF. DNA of the CDR3: TGTGCCAGCAGAGTAAATCTAGGGAATGAGCAGTTCTTC.

The rearrangement uses TRBV30 and TRBJ2-7, with TRBD1 as a possible D gene (6 bases). The CDR3 contains 11 residues. Germline assignment: CDR1 GTSNPN and CDR2 SVGIG (reference sequence). Trimming left V 5 bases short and J 7 bases short, with 12 bases between. CDR3 loop: CAWGDTEEQYF. CDR3 sequence (DNA): TGTGCCTGGGGGGACACGGAGGAGCAGTACTTC.

J is TRBJ2-3 and V is TRBV6-5; 7 bases agree with TRBD2. The CDR3 length is 14 residues. CDR1 MNHEY and CDR2 SVGAGI come from the germline V gene. With V trimmed by 7 bases and J by 6 bases, 10 bases remained unmatched. The CDR3 here is CASTVAGGADTQYF. The DNA for the CDR3 is TGTGCCAGCACTGTAGCGGGTGGCGCGGATACGCAGTATTTT.

This sequence joins TRBV7-3 and TRBJ2-2, with a possible D match to TRBD1 (6 bases). Germline CDR1 is SGHTA and CDR2 is FQGTGA. V was pared by 3 bases and J by 2 bases, with 10 bases between. CDR3 size: 15 residues. The CDR3 region is CASSLVQGNTGELFF. The CDR3 DNA is TGTGCCAGCAGCTTGGTACAGGGTAACACCGGGGAGCTGTTTTTT.

This clone was seen only once. Germline and junction disagree at one end, which may indicate a read error. The J gene is TRBJ2-1, the V gene TRBV7-7; no definite D call. Germline CDR1 reads SSHAT; CDR2 reads FNYEAQ (reference sequence). The CDR3 extends over 14 amino acids. DNA for the CDR3: TGTGCTAGCAGCTTAAGTCCTGCAAACAATGAGCAGTTCTTC. This codes for CASSLSPANNEQFF.

This chain connects TRBV7-2 to TRBJ2-3; the D gene could be TRBD1 or TRBD2 (6 bases each). Trimming removed 2 bases from V and 3 bases from J, with 9 bases in between. The CDR3 is 14 amino acids. Germline values: CDR1 SGHTA, CDR2 FQGNSA. CDR3 sequence reads: CASSLRGETDTQYF. The CDR3 DNA reads TGTGCCAGCAGCTTAAGGGGGGAGACAGATACGCAGTATTTT.

The gene calls are TRBV6-4 and TRBJ2-3; no reliable D call. The length of the CDR3 is 18 residues. Germline-derived CDR1 and CDR2 are MRHNA and SNTAGT. V was cut by 3 bases and J by 4 bases, with 23 bases left in between. Written as DNA, the CDR3 is TGTGCCAGCAGTGATCTCGTCAAAACCCGTAACCGCCCAGATACGCAGTATTTT. It is translated as CASSDLVKTRNRPDTQYF.

The rearrangement links TRBV4-2 to TRBJ1-1; D is uncertain. The CDR3 extends over 15 amino acids. Germline loops: CDR1 LGHNA, CDR2 YNFKEQ. Trimming pared 0 bases from V and 8 bases from J, leaving 16 bases between. CDR3: CASSQDRWRVAEAFF. The CDR3 coding sequence is TGTGCCAGCAGCCAAGATCGGTGGAGGGTCGCCGAAGCTTTCTTT.

The chain uses TRBV6-6 and TRBJ1-2; TRBD1 might be the D (6 bases). V gave up 4 bases and J gave up 4 bases, with 16 bases separating them. CDR1 is MNHNY, CDR2 SVGAGI, per germline (reference sequence). The length of the CDR3 is 15 residues. The DNA for the CDR3 is TGTGCCAGCAGTTCCCCGGGGGCAGGGGTCTATGGCTACACCTTC. This codes for CASSSPGAGVYGYTF.

DNA of the CDR3: TGTGCCAGCAACACCCGGGGAGGGGGGGAGACCCAGTACTTC. This codes for CASNTRGGGETQYF. The chain recombines TRBV2 with TRBJ2-5; possible D gene TRBD2, 7 bases. CDR1 is SNHLY, CDR2 FYNNEI, per germline. V lost 7 bases and J 5 bases, leaving 17 bases between the germline ends. CDR3 length: 14 residues. Complete variable domain (other parts from reference TRBV2 and TRBJ2-5): EPEVTQTPSHQVTQMGQEVILRCVPISNHLYFYWYRQILGQKVEFLVSFYNNEISEKSEIFDDQFSVERPDGSNFTLKIRSTKLEDSAMYFCASNTRGGGETQYFGPGTRLLVL.

J is TRBJ1-5 and V is TRBV4-2, with D perhaps TRBD1 (5 bases). V dropped 4 bases and J dropped 3 bases, with 13 bases sitting between them. Germline V CDR1 and CDR2: LGHNA, YNFKEQ. The CDR3 length is 15 residues. This chain's CDR3 is CASSPYGAFNQPQHF. The CDR3 region has the DNA TGTGCCAGCAGCCCCTACGGGGCATTCAATCAGCCCCAGCATTTT.

The chain couples TRBV7-2 to TRBJ2-7; D is unresolved. This CDR3 has 14 amino acids. Deletions cut 1 base from V and 0 bases from J, with 7 bases between. Germline CDR1 reads SGHTA; CDR2 reads FQGNSA. This CDR3 reads CASSLGPSSYEQYF. CDR3 nucleotides: TGTGCCAGCAGCTTAGGTCCCAGCTCCTACGAGCAGTACTTC.

The genes are TRBV30 and TRBJ2-5, with D perhaps given as TRBD1 or TRBD2 (7 bases each). The CDR3 has 15 amino acids. V was shortened by 3 bases and J by 5 bases, with 19 bases between the two germline ends. Germline CDR1 reads GTSNPN; CDR2 reads SVGIG (reference sequence). The CDR3, as DNA: TGTGCCTGGAGGCTAAAAACAGGGGAGGGGGAGACCCAGTACTTC. This codes for CAWRLKTGEGETQYF.

The chain carries TRBV28 and TRBJ1-5, with D unclear. This CDR3 has 12 residues. V lost 6 bases and J lost 9, with 12 bases in between. The germline V gene encodes CDR1 MDHEN and CDR2 SYDVKM. DNA of the CDR3: TGTGCCAGCAGCTATCGACCTGGGCCCCAGCATTTT. It yields the protein CASSYRPGPQHF.

The genes are TRBV7-2 and TRBJ2-5; weak D call: TRBD1 (6 bases). The CDR3 runs 15 residues. The V end was cut by 1 base, the J end by 6 bases, with 15 bases between. Germline CDR1 and CDR2: SGHTA and FQGNSA. Here the CDR3 DNA reads TGTGCCAGCAGCTTAGGGGCAGGGGCGTTGAAGACCCAGTACTTC. As protein: CASSLGAGALKTQYF.

This chain uses TRBV7-9 with TRBJ2-5, with TRBD2 as a possible D gene (5 bases). From germline, CDR1 is SEHNR and CDR2 FQNEAQ (reference sequence). V lost 2 bases to trimming and J lost 5 bases, with 15 bases between them. This CDR3 has 15 amino acids. The CDR3 reads CASSLRGQLLETQYF. DNA for the CDR3: TGTGCCAGCAGCTTAAGAGGGCAGTTGTTGGAGACCCAGTACTTC.